This TCR beta chain appears in the sequencing data of a study of T-cell reconstitution after alpha-beta-depleted transplantation in children. The TCRbeta library was prepared with unique molecular identifiers. TCRdb re-derived calls from the PCR reads in MiXCR, one entry per CDR3 protein. The sample yields about 510,000 distinct CDR3 sequences, more than 9.5% seen once. In germline, CDR1 is LGHNT, CDR2 FRNRAP. V gave up 0 bases and J gave up 1 base; unmatched junction bases: 11. This CDR3 has 18 amino acids. Sequenced here: PBMCs, mostly from graft donor cells, sampled 180 days after TCRalphabeta/CD19-depleted stem cell transplant. The chain recombines TRBV12-5 with TRBJ1-1; 7 bases line up with TRBD1. The origin of this receptor is a female patient aged 2 to 10 who had a stem cell transplant for aplastic anemia, so the T cells may come from the graft donor. The CDR3 DNA sequence: TGTGCTAGTGGTTTGGTTCTACTGGCAGGGGGTGAGAACACTGAAGCTTTCTTT. This gives the protein CASGLVLLAGGENTEAFF.